This entry concerns a single TCR beta chain. The V end lost 5 bases, the J end lost 5 bases, and 21 bases lay between the germline ends. Germline assignment: CDR1 SGHAT and CDR2 FQNNGV. The CDR3 is 17 residues long. Produced via immunoSEQ multiplex PCR; TCRdb's table is partial and in-frame only. In the table there are about 220,000 clones, 86% of which are singletons. These data come from a study of blood T cell repertoires in COVID-19. The chain carries TRBV11-2 and TRBJ2-2; no reliable D call. The sequence was collected from a woman aged 35 to 49 with acute COVID-19. The source material was PBMCs or T cells enriched from blood (not recorded which). CDR3 loop: CASSPLGPGIGTGELFF. As DNA, the CDR3 is TGTGCCAGCAGCCCGCTAGGTCCCGGAATTGGAACCGGGGAGCTGTTTTTT.